This T cell receptor beta chain was captured in a study of T cell changes during pregnancy in multiple sclerosis. Profiled with immunoSEQ multiplex PCR; TCRdb holds only in-frame clones, not every one. The sample carries roughly 40,000 clones, about nine tenths recorded once. This clone has just one count. Germline V gene lookup returns CDR1 SGHDN and CDR2 FVKESK. Between the trimmed V and J ends, which lost 4 bases and 3 bases, there was a span of 14 bases. CDR3 size: 15 residues. The source is a female donor in good health, enrolled as a control in a pregnancy study. This chain links TRBV14 with TRBJ2-3; TRBD1 is a possible D gene (5 bases). Sequencing used CD4+ T cells from peripheral blood mononuclear cells, obtained in the first trimester of pregnancy. DNA for the CDR3: TGTGCCAGCAGCCCCGAAAGGGGCAAAACAGATACGCAGTATTTT. Amino acids: CASSPERGKTDTQYF.